This TCR beta chain is drawn from a study of T cell responses to AZD1222 COVID-19 vaccine. Notes on the study in general: It should be noted that donors were predominantly white British and more often female, and clonal diversity was possibly underestimated.

Note on this clone: Its antigen is undetermined.

With 3 bases removed from V and 0 bases from J, the gap between germline ends came to 5 bases. Germline V lookup: CDR1 MDHEN, CDR2 SYDVKM. This CDR3 is 14 amino acids long. The method was immunoSEQ multiplex PCR; TCRdb's version includes in-frame clones alone and lacks a portion of them. The repertoire holds tens of thousands of clones, approximately 90% seen once, with around 28% in the top ten. The TCR sequence derives from an adult who received the AZD1222 COVID-19 vaccine. Here the sequenced sample was peripheral blood, taken 28 days after the second AZD1222 dose. The chain couples TRBV28 to TRBJ2-2, with no clear D. CDR3 nucleotides: TGTGCCAGCAGTTTGGTTGCGAACACCGGGGAGCTGTTTTTT. It yields the protein CASSLVANTGELFF.